This T cell receptor beta chain came from a study of STAT3 mutations in large granular lymphocyte leukemia. Points from the study as a whole: Treatment regimens differed across patients between samplings. Clonal expansion was inferred from samples taken at other timepoints. At least one immunodominant TCR beta clonotype appeared in every T-cell large granular lymphocyte leukemia patient.

This clone was observed a single time. Its antigen is undetermined. Using immunoSEQ multiplex PCR, the repertoire was profiled, and TCRdb retains in-frame clones only, with some absent. The data show approximately 6,200 clones, 60% to 85% seen once. There are 12 residues in the CDR3. CDR1 is SQVTM and CDR2 is ANQGSEA in the germline V gene. V gave up 6 bases and J gave up 8 bases, with 14 bases separating them. The V and J genes are TRBV29-1 and TRBJ2-1, with D hard to call. The clonotype comes from a man between 35 and 55 years old with T-cell large granular lymphocyte leukemia. Some clones in this sample may be carry-over from other donors' samples. The sample comprised peripheral blood mononuclear cells. CDR3: CSVAQVTYEQFF. In DNA, the CDR3 is TGCAGCGTCGCTCAGGTGACTTATGAGCAGTTCTTC.